Listed here are 6 T cell receptor beta chains from one sample, sequenced in a study of blood T cell repertoires in COVID-19. Measured with immunoSEQ multiplex PCR; TCRdb has only the in-frame clones, and not every one. This sample yields 200,000 to 250,000 clones, of which approximately 85% are seen a single time; about 0.93% belongs to the top ten. The material sequenced was peripheral blood. Source of these receptors: a man in his forties or fifties with acute or convalescent COVID-19.

DNA of the CDR3: TGCGCCAGCAGCCGAGCGGGGAACACAGATACGCAGTATTTT. Translated, it gives CASSRAGNTDTQYF. This chain uses TRBV4-3 with TRBJ2-3; 7 nucleotides match TRBD2. This CDR3 is built from 14 residues. Germline V CDR1 and CDR2: LGHNA, YSLEER. V lost 4 bases, J lost 2 bases, and 3 bases stayed unmatched.

The V call is TRBV6-6, the J call TRBJ1-1, with TRBD1 matching 8 bases. From germline, CDR1 is MNHNY and CDR2 SVGAGI (reference sequence). The V and J ends lost 5 bases and 11 bases, in that order; junction bases with no gene match: 13. The CDR3 contains 14 residues. As DNA, the CDR3 is TGTGCCAGCAGTCTCCCCGGGCAGGGGGCGTCTGCTTTCTTT. The encoded protein is CASSLPGQGASAFF.

This clone is a singleton in its sample. The chain uses TRBV19 and TRBJ2-2, with 8 bases matching TRBD1. With 6 bases clipped from V and 5 bases from J, the junction kept 11 bases outside the gene matches. This CDR3 is built from 16 residues. The germline V gene encodes CDR1 LNHDA and CDR2 SQIVND (reference sequence). This CDR3 reads CASRPLRDRSTGELFF. In DNA form, the CDR3 reads TGTGCCAGTAGGCCCCTTAGGGACAGGTCGACCGGGGAGCTGTTTTTT. Full variable domain (remainder filled in from reference TRBV19 and TRBJ2-2): DGGITQSPKYLFRKEGQNVTLSCEQNLNHDAMYWYRQDPGQGLRLIYYSQIVNDFQKGDIAEGYSVSREKKESFPLTVTSAQKNPTAFYLCASRPLRDRSTGELFFGEGSRLTVL.

The chain combines TRBV5-4 with TRBJ2-2; the match to TRBD1 covers 7 bases. CDR3 length: 17 amino acids. V gave up 0 bases and J gave up 7 bases; unmatched junction bases: 12. Germline CDR1 and CDR2: SGHNT and YYREEE (reference sequence). CDR3 nucleotide sequence: TGTGCCAGCAGCTTGGCCGGTGGGACAGCCAGAGGCGGGGAGCTGTTTTTT. Encoded protein: CASSLAGGTARGGELFF.

In DNA, the CDR3 is TGTGCCTGGAGCCCTCCCCTGGGGGGCACTGAAGCTTTCTTT. It translates to CAWSPPLGGTEAFF. This chain joins TRBV30 and TRBJ1-1, with D possibly matching TRBD1 (5 bases). Germline lookup yields CDR1 GTSNPN and CDR2 SVGIG (reference sequence). CDR3 length: 14 residues. The V end lost 3 bases, the J end lost 4 bases, and 15 bases lay between the germline ends.

The chain joins TRBV28 to TRBJ1-5; D unclear. Germline V lookup: CDR1 MDHEN, CDR2 SYDVKM. This CDR3 has 14 residues. The ends were cut back, 1 base at V and 1 base at J, with 5 bases in the middle. The CDR3 loop reads CASSLSISNQPQHF. The DNA for the CDR3 is TGTGCCAGCAGTTTATCCATCAGCAATCAGCCCCAGCATTTT. Complete variable domain (other parts from reference TRBV28 and TRBJ1-5): DVKVTQSSRYLVKRTGEKVFLECVQDMDHENMFWYRQDPGLGLRLIYFSYDVKMKEKGDIPEGYSVSREKKERFSLILESASTNQTSMYLCASSLSISNQPQHFGDGTRLSIL.